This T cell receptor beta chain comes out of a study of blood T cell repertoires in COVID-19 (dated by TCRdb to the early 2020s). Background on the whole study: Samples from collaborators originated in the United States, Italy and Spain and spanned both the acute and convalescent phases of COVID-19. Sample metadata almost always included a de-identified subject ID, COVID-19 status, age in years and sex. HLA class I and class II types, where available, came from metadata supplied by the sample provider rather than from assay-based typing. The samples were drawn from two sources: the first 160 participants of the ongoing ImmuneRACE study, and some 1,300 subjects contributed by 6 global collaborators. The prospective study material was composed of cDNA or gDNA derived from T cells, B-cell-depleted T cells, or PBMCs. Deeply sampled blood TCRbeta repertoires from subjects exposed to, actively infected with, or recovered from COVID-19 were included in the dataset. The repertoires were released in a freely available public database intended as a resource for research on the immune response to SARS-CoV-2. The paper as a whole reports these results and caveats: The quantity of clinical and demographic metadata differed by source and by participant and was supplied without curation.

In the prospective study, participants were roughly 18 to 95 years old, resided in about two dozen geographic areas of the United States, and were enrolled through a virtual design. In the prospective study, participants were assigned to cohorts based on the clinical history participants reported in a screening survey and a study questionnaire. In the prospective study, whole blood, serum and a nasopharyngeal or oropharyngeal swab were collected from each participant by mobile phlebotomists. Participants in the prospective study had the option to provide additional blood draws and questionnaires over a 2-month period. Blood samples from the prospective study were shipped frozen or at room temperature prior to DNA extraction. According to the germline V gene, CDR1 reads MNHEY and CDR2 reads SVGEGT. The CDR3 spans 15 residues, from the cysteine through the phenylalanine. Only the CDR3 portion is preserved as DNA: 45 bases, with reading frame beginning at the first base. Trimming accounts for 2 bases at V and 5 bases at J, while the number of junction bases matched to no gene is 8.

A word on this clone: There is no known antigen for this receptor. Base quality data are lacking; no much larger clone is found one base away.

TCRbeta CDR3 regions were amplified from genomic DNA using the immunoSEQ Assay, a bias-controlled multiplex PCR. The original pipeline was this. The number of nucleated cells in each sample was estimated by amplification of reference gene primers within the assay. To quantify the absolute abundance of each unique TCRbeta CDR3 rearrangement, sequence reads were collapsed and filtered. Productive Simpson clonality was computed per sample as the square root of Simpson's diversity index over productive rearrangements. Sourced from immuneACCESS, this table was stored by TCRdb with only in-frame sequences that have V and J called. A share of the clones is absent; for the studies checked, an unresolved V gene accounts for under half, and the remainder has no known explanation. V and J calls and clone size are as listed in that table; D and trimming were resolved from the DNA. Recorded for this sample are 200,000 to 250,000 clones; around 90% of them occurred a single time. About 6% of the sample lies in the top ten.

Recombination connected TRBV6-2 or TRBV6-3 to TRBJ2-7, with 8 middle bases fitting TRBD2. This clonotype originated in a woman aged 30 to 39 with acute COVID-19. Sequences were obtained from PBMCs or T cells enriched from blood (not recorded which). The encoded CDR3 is CASSYRGRIENEQYF. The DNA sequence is TGTGCCAGCAGTTACCGCGGGAGGATCGAGAACGAGCAGTACTTC.